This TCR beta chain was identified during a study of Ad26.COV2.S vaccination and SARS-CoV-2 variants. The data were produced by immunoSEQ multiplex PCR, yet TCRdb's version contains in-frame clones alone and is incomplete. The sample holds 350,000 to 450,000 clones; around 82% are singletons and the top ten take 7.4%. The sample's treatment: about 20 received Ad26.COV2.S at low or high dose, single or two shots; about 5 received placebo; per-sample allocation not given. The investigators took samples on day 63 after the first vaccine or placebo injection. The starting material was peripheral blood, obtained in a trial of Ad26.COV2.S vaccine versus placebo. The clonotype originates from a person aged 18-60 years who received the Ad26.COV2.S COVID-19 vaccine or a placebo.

This CDR3 is CASSQGRQGSTEAFF. CDR3 coding DNA: TGTGCCAGCAGCCAAGGACGCCAGGGTAGCACTGAAGCTTTCTTT. The chain uses TRBV3-1 (or the pseudogene TRBV3-2) and TRBJ1-1; perhaps TRBD1 as D (5 bases). Trimming removed 1 base at V and 4 bases at J, with 13 bases between. The CDR3 sequence is 15 residues long. CDR1 is LGHDT, CDR2 YNNKEL, per germline (reference sequence).